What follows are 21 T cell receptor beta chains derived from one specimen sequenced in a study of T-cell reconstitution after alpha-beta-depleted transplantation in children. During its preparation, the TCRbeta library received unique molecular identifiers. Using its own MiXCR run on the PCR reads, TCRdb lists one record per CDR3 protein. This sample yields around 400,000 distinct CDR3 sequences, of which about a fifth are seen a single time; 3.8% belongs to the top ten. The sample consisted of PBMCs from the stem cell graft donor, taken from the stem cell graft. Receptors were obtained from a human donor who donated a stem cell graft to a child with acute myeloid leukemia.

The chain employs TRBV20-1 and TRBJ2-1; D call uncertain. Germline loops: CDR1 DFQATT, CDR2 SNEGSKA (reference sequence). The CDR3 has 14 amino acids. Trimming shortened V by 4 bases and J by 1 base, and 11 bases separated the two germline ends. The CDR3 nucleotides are TGCAGTGCTATGGACCCCTTTTCCTACAATGAGCAGTTCTTC. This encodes CSAMDPFSYNEQFF.

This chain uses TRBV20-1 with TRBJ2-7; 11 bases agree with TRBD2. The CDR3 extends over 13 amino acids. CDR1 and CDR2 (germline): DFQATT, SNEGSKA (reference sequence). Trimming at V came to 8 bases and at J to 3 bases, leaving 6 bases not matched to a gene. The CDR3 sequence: CSFPGTSGYEQYF. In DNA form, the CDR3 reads TGCAGTTTTCCCGGGACTAGCGGCTACGAGCAGTACTTC.

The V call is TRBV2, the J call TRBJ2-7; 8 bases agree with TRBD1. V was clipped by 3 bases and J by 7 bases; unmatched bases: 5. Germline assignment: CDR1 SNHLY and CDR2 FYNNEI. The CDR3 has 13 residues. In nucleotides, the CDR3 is TGTGCCAGCAGTGAGGACAGGGCAGGGGAGCAGTACTTC. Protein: CASSEDRAGEQYF.

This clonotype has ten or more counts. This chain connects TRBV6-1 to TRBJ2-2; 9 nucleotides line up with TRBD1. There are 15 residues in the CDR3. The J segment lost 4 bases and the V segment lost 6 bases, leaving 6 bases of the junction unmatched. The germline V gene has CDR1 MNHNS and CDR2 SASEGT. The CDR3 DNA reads TGTGCCAGCAGACTACAGGGGGCGGGCACCGGGGAGCTGTTTTTT. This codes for CASRLQGAGTGELFF.

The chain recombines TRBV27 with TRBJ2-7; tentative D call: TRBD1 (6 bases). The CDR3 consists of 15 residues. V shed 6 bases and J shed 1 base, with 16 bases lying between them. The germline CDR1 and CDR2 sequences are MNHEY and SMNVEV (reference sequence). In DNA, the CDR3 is TGTGCCAGCAGCCCAGGGACATTGGGGTCCTACGAGCAGTACTTC. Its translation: CASSPGTLGSYEQYF.

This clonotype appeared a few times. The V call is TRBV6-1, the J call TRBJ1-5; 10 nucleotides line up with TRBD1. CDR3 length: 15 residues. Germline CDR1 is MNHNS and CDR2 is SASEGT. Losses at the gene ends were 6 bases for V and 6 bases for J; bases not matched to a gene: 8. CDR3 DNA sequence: TGTGCCAGCAGAGGGACAGGGGATAATAGTCAGCCCCAGCATTTT. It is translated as CASRGTGDNSQPQHF.

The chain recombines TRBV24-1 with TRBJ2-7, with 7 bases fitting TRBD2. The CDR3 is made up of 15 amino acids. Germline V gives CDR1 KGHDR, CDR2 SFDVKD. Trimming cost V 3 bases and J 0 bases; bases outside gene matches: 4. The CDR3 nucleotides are TGTGCCACCAGTGATCCCGCTAGCGGCTCCTACGAGCAGTACTTC. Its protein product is CATSDPASGSYEQYF.

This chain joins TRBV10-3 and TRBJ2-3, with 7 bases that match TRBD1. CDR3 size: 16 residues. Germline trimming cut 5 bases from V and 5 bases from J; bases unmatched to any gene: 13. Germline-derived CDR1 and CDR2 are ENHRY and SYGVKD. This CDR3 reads CAISRGDSGGLDTQYF. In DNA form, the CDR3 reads TGTGCCATCAGTCGAGGGGACAGTGGGGGCTTAGATACGCAGTATTTT.

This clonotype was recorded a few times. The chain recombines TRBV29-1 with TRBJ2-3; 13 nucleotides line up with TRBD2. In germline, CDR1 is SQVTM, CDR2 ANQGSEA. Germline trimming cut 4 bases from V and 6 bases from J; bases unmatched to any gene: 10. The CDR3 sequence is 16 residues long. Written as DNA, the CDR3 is TGCAGCGTTGGAAAACTAGCGGGAGGGCCATGGGATACGCAGTATTTT. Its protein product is CSVGKLAGGPWDTQYF.

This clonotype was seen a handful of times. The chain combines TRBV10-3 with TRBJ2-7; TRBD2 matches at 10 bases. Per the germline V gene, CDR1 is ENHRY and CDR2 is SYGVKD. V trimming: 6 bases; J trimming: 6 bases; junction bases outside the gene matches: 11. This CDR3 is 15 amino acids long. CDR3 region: CAIRPLLAGAAEQYF. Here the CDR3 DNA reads TGTGCCATCAGGCCCCTTCTAGCGGGAGCGGCCGAGCAGTACTTC.

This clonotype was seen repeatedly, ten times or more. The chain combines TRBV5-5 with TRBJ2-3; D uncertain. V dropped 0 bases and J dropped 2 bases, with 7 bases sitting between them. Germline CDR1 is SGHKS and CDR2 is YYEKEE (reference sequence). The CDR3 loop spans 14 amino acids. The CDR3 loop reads CASSLEAATDTQYF. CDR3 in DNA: TGTGCCAGCAGCTTGGAGGCAGCCACAGATACGCAGTATTTT.

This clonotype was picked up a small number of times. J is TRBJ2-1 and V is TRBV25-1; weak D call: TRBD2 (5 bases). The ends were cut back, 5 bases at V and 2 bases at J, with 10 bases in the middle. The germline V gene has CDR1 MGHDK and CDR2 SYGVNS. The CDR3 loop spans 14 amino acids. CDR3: CASSMSGTYNEQFF. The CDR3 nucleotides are TGTGCCAGCAGTATGAGCGGCACCTACAATGAGCAGTTCTTC.

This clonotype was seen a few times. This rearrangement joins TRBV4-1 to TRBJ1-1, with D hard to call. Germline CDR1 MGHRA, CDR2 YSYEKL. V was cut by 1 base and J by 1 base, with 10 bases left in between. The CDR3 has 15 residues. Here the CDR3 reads CASSQVSPGNTEAFF. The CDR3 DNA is TGCGCCAGCAGCCAAGTAAGTCCAGGGAACACTGAAGCTTTCTTT.

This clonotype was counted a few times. The chain's CDR3 is CASSLANSPLHF. As DNA, the CDR3 is TGTGCCAGCAGTTTAGCAAATTCACCCCTCCACTTT. V and J are TRBV27 and TRBJ1-6; D remains ambiguous. CDR3 length equals 12 residues. V lost 2 bases to trimming and J lost 7 bases, with 3 bases between them. The germline CDR1 and CDR2 sequences are MNHEY and SMNVEV (reference sequence).

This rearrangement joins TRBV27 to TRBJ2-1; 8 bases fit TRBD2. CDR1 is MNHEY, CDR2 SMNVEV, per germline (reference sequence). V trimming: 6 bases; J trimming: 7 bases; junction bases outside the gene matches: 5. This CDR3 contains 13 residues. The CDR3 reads CASRLAAGNEQFF. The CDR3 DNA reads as TGTGCCAGCAGACTAGCGGCAGGTAATGAGCAGTTCTTC.

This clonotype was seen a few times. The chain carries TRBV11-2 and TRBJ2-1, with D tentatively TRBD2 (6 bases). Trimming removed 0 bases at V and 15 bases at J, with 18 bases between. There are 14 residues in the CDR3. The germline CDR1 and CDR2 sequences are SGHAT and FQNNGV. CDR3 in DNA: TGTGCCAGCAGCTTAGATCGGACGAAGGACTACTGGTTCTTC. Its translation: CASSLDRTKDYWFF.

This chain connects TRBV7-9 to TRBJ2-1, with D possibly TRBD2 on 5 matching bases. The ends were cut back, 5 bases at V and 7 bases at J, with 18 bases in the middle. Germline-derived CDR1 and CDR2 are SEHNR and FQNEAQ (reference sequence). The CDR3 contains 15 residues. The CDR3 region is CASSNLAENRNEQFF. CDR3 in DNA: TGTGCCAGCAGCAATCTAGCAGAAAATAGGAATGAGCAGTTCTTC.

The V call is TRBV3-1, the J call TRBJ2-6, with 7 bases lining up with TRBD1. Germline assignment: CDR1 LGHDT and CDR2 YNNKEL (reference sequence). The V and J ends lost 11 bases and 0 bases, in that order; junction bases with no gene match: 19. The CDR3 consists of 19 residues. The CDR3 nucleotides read TGTGCCCTCATTCAACACGGGGACAGTTTTACCTCTGGGGCCAACGTCCTGACTTTC. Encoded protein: CALIQHGDSFTSGANVLTF.

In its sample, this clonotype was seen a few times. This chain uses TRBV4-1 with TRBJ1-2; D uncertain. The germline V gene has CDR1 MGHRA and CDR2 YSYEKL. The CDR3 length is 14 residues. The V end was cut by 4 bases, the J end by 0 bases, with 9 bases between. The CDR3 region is CASSRTFANYGYTF. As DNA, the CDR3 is TGCGCCAGCAGCCGGACGTTCGCTAACTATGGCTACACCTTC.

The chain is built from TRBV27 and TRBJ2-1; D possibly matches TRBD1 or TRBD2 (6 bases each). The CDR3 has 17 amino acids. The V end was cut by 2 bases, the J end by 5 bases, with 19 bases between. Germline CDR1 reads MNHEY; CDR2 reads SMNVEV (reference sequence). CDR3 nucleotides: TGTGCCAGCAGTTTAGAGGTAGGGGGGAATGGCCACAATGAGCAGTTCTTC. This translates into CASSLEVGGNGHNEQFF.

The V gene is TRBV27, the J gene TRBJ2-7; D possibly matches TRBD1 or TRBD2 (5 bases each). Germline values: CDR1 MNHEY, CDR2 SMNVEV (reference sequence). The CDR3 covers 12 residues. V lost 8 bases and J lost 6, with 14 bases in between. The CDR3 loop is CASRGGFPEQYF. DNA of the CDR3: TGTGCCAGCCGGGGCGGGTTCCCCGAGCAGTACTTC.